The rows below give T cell receptor beta chains drawn from one sample of a study of blood T cell repertoires in COVID-19. The assay was immunoSEQ multiplex PCR, and TCRdb's table has in-frame clones only and misses some. The sample shows 200,000 to 300,000 clones, 84% of them seen only once. The sample comprised peripheral blood. These TCRs come from a man between 50 and 59 years old with acute or convalescent COVID-19. The CDR3 runs from the conserved cysteine through the conserved F or W. Each record gives: clone size, D gene, V gene, J gene, CDR3 protein, CDR3 DNA. A D gene is named only where the DNA matches it firmly. The size of a clone is reported for some rows only, either as once, few or many, or as a class for expanded clones.

few	TRBD2	TRBV11-3	TRBJ2-4	CASSRWGIAGGAKNIQYF	TGTGCCAGCAGCCGGTGGGGAATAGCGGGAGGGGCCAAAAACATTCAGTACTTC
NA	NA	TRBV6-5	TRBJ1-1	CASSEGNTEAFF	TGTGCCAGCAGCGAGGGTAACACTGAAGCTTTCTTT
NA	NA	TRBV12-3/TRBV12-4	TRBJ1-2	CASSPGTFSGYTF	TGTGCCAGCAGTCCCGGGACATTCAGTGGCTACACCTTC
NA	NA	TRBV4-2	TRBJ1-4	CASSQERQRNNEKLFF	TGTGCCAGCAGCCAAGAGCGGCAGAGAAATAATGAAAAACTGTTTTTT
NA	NA	TRBV29-1	TRBJ1-5	CSGSDGQNQPQHF	TGCAGCGGATCCGATGGGCAGAATCAGCCCCAGCATTTT
NA	NA	TRBV10-3	TRBJ1-2	CAISGQGSNYGYTF	TGTGCCATCAGTGGTCAGGGGTCTAACTATGGCTACACCTTC
NA	NA	TRBV7-6	TRBJ1-2	CASSLDNLGVHYGYTF	TGTGCCAGCAGCTTAGATAATTTAGGGGTTCATTACGGCTACACCTTC
NA	NA	TRBV5-1	TRBJ1-4	CASSLDAGKEKLFF	TGCGCCAGCAGCTTGGACGCAGGGAAGGAAAAACTGTTTTTT
once	TRBD1	TRBV5-1	TRBJ1-2	CASSGGTAQNYGYTF	TGCGCCAGCAGCGGAGGGACAGCCCAAAACTATGGCTACACCTTC
NA	TRBD2	TRBV27	TRBJ2-2	CASSFQMFSRVAGHTGELFF	TGTGCCAGCAGTTTCCAGATGTTCAGCCGGGTAGCGGGGCACACCGGGGAGCTGTTTTTT
NA	NA	TRBV28	TRBJ1-3	CASSLNRISGNTIYF	TGTGCCAGCAGTCTAAACAGGATCTCTGGAAACACCATATATTTT
NA	NA	TRBV15	TRBJ2-7	CATSREGVHTDEQYF	TGTGCCACCAGCAGAGAGGGAGTCCATACCGACGAGCAGTACTTC
NA	NA	TRBV10-2	TRBJ2-5	CATAFGGEMGTQYF	TGCGCCACTGCGTTCGGGGGTGAGATGGGGACCCAGTACTTC
NA	NA	TRBV5-1	TRBJ2-5	CASSLEGRQETQYF	TGCGCCAGCAGCTTGGAGGGGAGGCAAGAGACCCAGTACTTC
NA	TRBD1	TRBV3-1/TRBV3-2	TRBJ1-1	CASSQTGVNTEAFF	TGTGCCAGCAGCCAGACAGGGGTTAACACTGAAGCTTTCTTT
NA	NA	TRBV12-3/TRBV12-4	TRBJ1-5	CASSFLVGQPQHF	TGTGCCAGCAGTTTTTTGGTTGGCCAGCCCCAGCATTTT
NA	TRBD1	TRBV18	TRBJ1-1	CASSPNGQGRNTEAFF	TGTGCCAGCTCACCGAACGGACAGGGGAGGAACACTGAAGCTTTCTTT
NA	TRBD1	TRBV5-1	TRBJ2-2	CASSLSGTGLTGELFF	TGCGCCAGCAGCCTTTCCGGGACAGGCCTCACCGGGGAGCTGTTTTTT
NA	TRBD2	TRBV18	TRBJ2-7	CASSPRELAGEDEQYF	TGTGCCAGCTCACCTCGGGAGTTAGCGGGAGAGGACGAGCAGTACTTC
NA	TRBD1	TRBV7-3	TRBJ1-2	CASSPRWTGVDGYTF	TGTGCCAGCAGCCCAAGGTGGACAGGGGTGGATGGCTACACCTTC
NA	TRBD2	TRBV4-1	TRBJ2-5	CASSLGTSGNGETQYF	TGCGCCAGCAGCCTTGGGACTAGCGGGAATGGGGAGACCCAGTACTTC
NA	TRBD2	TRBV20-1	TRBJ2-1	CSASGRFEQFF	TGCAGTGCTAGCGGGAGGTTTGAGCAGTTCTTC
NA	NA	TRBV5-5	TRBJ1-6	CASSLGASSYNSPLHF	TGTGCCAGCAGCTTGGGGGCCAGCTCCTATAATTCACCCCTCCACTTT
NA	NA	TRBV28	TRBJ1-4	CASSAVVGGEVTNEKLFF	TGTGCCAGCAGTGCCGTGGTAGGGGGGGAGGTAACTAATGAAAAACTGTTTTTT
NA	NA	TRBV24-1	TRBJ2-1	CATSDPGVALSSYNEQFF	TGTGCCACCAGTGATCCAGGGGTAGCTCTTAGCTCCTACAATGAGCAGTTCTTC
NA	NA	TRBV5-4	TRBJ2-3	CASSLDFLDRSTDTQYF	TGTGCCAGCAGCTTGGATTTCCTAGACAGAAGCACAGATACGCAGTATTTT
NA	NA	TRBV2	TRBJ2-2	CASSETHPGFGELFF	TGTGCCAGCAGTGAAACCCACCCGGGGTTCGGGGAGCTGTTTTTT
NA	NA	TRBV6-5	TRBJ1-2	CASNLGRVYGYTF	TGTGCCAGCAACCTCGGCAGGGTCTATGGCTACACCTTC
NA	NA	TRBV3-1/TRBV3-2	TRBJ1-1	CASSQARAFTEAFF	TGTGCCAGCAGCCAAGCTCGAGCCTTCACTGAAGCTTTCTTT
NA	TRBD2	TRBV19	TRBJ2-2	CASSPAGGRAFGELFF	TGTGCCAGTAGTCCTGCTGGCGGGAGGGCTTTCGGGGAGCTGTTTTTT
NA	NA	TRBV19	TRBJ2-7	CASSMVAQRIDEQYF	TGTGCCAGTAGTATGGTGGCCCAGAGGATCGACGAGCAGTACTTC